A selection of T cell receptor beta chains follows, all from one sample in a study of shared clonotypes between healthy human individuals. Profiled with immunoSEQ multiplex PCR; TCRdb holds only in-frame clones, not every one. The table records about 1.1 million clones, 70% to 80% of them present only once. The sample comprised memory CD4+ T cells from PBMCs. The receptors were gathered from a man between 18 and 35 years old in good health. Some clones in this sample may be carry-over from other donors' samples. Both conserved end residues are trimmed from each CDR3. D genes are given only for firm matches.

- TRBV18 ASSPDVPGPDHT
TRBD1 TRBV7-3 ASSSKPLRGQGGEQF
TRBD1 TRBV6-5 ASSPRQGNEKLF
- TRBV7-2 ASSTRNSGNTIY
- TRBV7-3 ASSETGVSTDTQY
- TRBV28 ASSLSAGVGYGANVLT
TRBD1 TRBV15 ATSRDRLYEQY
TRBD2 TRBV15 ATSREILAGVSSANNEQF
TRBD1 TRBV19 ASSLRGTGTEAF
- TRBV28 ASSFPPFEAF
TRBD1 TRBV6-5 ASRPGQDWGAQH
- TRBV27 ASSWSRSSYEQY
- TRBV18 ASSPEGGYEQY
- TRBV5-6 ASSAPQETQY
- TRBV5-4 ASSLGGLAEAF
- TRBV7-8 ASSLYVYEQY
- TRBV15 ATSRDRTAAQH
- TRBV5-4 ASSLGPDQPQH
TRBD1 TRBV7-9 ASSWTGANEKLF
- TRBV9 ASSVGHGGYNEQF
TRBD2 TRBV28 ATDPSGSADTQY
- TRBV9 ASSSGSWGETQY